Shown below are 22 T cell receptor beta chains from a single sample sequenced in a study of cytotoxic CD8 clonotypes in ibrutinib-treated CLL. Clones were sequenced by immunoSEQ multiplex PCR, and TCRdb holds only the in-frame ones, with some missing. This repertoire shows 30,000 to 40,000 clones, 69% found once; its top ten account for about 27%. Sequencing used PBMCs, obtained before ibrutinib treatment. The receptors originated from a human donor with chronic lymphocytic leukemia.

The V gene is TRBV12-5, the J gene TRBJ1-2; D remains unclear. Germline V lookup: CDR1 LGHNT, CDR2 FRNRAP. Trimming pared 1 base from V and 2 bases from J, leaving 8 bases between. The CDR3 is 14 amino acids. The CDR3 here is CASGLGTQNYGYTF. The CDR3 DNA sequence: TGTGCTAGTGGTTTGGGGACGCAAAACTATGGCTACACCTTC.

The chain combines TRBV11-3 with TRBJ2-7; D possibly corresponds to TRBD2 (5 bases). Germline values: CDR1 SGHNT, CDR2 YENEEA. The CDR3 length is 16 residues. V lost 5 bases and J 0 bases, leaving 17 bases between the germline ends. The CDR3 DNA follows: TGTGCCAGCAGCCAAAACTGGGAGAGGAGCTCCTACGAGCAGTACTTC. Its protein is CASSQNWERSSYEQYF.

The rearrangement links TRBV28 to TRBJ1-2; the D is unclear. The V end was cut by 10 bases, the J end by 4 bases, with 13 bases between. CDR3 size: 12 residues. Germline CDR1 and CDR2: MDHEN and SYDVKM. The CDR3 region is CATSVQPYGYTF. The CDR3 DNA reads TGTGCCACCAGCGTACAGCCCTATGGCTACACCTTC.

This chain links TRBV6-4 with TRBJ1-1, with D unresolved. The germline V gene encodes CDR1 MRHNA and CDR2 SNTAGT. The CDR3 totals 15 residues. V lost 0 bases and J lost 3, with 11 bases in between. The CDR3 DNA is TGTGCCAGCAGTGACTCAGCAGGTCCGGACACTGAAGCTTTCTTT. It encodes CASSDSAGPDTEAFF.

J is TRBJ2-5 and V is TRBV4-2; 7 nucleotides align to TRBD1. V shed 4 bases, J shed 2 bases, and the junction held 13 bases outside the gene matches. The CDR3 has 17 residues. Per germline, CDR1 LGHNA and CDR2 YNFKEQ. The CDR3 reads CASSRRFPGQLQETQYF. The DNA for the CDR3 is TGTGCCAGCAGCCGGAGGTTCCCGGGACAGCTACAAGAGACCCAGTACTTC.

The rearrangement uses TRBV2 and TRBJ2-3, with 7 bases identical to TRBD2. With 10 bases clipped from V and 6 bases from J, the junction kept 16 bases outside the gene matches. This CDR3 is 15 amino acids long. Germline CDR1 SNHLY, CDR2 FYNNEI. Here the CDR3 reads CAILEGAGVADTQYF. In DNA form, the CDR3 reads TGTGCCATTCTGGAGGGTGCGGGAGTGGCTGATACGCAGTATTTT.

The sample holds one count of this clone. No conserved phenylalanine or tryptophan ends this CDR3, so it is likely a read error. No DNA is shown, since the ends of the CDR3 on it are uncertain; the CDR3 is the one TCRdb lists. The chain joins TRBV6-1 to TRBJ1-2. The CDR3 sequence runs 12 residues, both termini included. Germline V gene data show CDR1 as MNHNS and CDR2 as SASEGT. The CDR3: CASSETGLWLHL.

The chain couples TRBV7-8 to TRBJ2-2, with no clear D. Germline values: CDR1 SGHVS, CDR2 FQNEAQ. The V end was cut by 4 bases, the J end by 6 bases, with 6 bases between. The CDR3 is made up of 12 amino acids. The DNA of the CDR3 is TGTGCCAGCAGCTCCCATTCCGGGGAGCTGTTTTTT. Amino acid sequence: CASSSHSGELFF. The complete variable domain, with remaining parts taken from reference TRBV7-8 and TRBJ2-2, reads GAGVSQSPRYKVAKRGQDVALRCDPISGHVSLFWYQQALGQGPEFLTYFQNEAQLDKSGLPSDRFFAERPEGSVSTLKIQRTQQEDSAVYLCASSSHSGELFFGEGSRLTVL.

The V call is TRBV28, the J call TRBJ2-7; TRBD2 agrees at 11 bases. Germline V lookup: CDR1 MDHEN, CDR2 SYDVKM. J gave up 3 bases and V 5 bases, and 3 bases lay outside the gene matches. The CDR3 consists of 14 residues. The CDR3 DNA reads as TGTGCCAGCAGTCCCGGGACTAGCGGCTACGAGCAGTACTTC. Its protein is CASSPGTSGYEQYF.

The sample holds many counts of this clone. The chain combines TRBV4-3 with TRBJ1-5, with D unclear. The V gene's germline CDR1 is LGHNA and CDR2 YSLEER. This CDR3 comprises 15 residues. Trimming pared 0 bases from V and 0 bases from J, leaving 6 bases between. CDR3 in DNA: TGCGCCAGCAGCCAAGACAGTAATAGCAATCAGCCCCAGCATTTT. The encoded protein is CASSQDSNSNQPQHF.

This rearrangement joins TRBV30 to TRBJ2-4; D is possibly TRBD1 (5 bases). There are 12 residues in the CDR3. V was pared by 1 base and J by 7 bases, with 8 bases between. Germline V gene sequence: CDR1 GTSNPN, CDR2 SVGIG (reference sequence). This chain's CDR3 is CAWSGSGNIQYF. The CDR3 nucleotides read TGTGCCTGGAGTGGGTCAGGGAACATTCAGTACTTC. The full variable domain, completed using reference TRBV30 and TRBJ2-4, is SQTIHQWPATLVQPVGSPLSLECTVEGTSNPNLYWYRQAAGRGLQLLFYSVGIGQISSEVPQNLSASRPQDRQFILSSKKLLLSDSGFYLCAWSGSGNIQYFGAGTRLSVL.

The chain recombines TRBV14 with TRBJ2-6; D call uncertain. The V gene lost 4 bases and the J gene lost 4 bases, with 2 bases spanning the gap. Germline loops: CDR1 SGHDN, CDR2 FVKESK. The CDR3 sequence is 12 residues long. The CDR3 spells CASSPGANVLTF. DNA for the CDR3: TGTGCCAGCAGCCCCGGGGCCAACGTCCTGACTTTC.

The CDR3 DNA sequence: TGTGCCAGCAGCCGAAGTATAGTTAGTAGAGAGACCCAGTACTTC. This codes for CASSRSIVSRETQYF. This chain joins TRBV11-2 and TRBJ2-5, with D hard to call. Trimming removed 5 bases from V and 4 bases from J, with 17 bases in between. The V gene's germline CDR1 is SGHAT and CDR2 FQNNGV. The CDR3 sequence is 15 residues long.

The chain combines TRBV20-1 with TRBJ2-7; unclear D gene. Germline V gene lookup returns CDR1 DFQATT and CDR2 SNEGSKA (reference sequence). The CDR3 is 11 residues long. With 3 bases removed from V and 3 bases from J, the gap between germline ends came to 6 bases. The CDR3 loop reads CSASLHYEQYF. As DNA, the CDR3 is TGCAGTGCTAGCCTGCACTACGAGCAGTACTTC.

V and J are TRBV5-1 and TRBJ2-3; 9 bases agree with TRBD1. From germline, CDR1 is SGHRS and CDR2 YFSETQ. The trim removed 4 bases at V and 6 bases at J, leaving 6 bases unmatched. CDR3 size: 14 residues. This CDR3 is CASSLGQGLDTQYF. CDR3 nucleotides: TGCGCCAGCAGCCTCGGACAGGGGTTGGATACGCAGTATTTT.

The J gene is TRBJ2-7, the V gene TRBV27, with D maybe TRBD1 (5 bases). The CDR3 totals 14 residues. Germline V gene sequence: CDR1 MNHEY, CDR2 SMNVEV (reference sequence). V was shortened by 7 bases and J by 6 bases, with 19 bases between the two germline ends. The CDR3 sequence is CASTRGRSTGEQYF. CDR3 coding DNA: TGTGCCAGCACTAGGGGTAGGTCGACTGGCGAGCAGTACTTC.

DNA for the CDR3: TGTGCCAGCAGCTTAACGGCACGGGACAGGAACACCGGGGAGCTGTTTTTT. Its translation: CASSLTARDRNTGELFF. The chain has TRBV7-3 and TRBJ2-2, with 7 bases matching TRBD1. Germline CDR1 SGHTA, CDR2 FQGTGA. Trimming cost V 0 bases and J 1 base; bases outside gene matches: 5. The CDR3 has 17 amino acids.

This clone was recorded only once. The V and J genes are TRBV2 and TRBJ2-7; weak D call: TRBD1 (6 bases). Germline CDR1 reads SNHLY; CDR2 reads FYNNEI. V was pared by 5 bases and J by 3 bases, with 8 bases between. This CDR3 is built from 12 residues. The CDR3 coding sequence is TGTGCCAGCAGTCAGGGGTACTACGAGCAGTACTTC. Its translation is CASSQGYYEQYF.

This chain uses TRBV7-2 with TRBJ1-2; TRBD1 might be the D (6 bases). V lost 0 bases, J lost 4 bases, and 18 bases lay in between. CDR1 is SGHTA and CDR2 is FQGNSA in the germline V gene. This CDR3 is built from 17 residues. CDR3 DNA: TGTGCCAGCAGCTTAGCGCCGGGACACCTCTCCGCCTATGGCTACACCTTC. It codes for CASSLAPGHLSAYGYTF. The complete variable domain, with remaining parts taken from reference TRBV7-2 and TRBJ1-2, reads GAGVSQSPSNKVTEKGKDVELRCDPISGHTALYWYRQSLGQGLEFLIYFQGNSAPDKSGLPSDRFSAERTGGSVSTLTIQRTQQEDSAVYLCASSLAPGHLSAYGYTFGSGTRLTVV.

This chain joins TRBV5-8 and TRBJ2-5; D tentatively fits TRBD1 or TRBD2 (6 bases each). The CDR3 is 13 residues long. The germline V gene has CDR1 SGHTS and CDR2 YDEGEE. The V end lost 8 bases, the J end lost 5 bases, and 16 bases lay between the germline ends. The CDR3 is CASNIGGRETQYF. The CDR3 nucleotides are TGTGCCAGTAATATTGGGGGGCGCGAGACCCAGTACTTC.

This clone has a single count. The CDR3 DNA reads TGTGCCAGCAGACACAGGGGGACGGCCTACAATGAGCAGTTCTTC. Translation gives CASRHRGTAYNEQFF. The chain is built from TRBV6-6 and TRBJ2-1, with 8 bases lining up with TRBD1. This CDR3 has 15 amino acids. Germline V lookup: CDR1 MNHNY, CDR2 SVGAGI (reference sequence). Losses at the gene ends were 6 bases for V and 2 bases for J; bases not matched to a gene: 6.

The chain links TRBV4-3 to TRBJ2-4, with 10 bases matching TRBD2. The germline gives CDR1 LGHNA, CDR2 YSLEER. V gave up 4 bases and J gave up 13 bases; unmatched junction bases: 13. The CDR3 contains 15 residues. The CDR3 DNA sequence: TGCGCCAGCAGCCCCACTAGCGGGATAGGGGCCCAACAGTACTTC. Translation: CASSPTSGIGAQQYF.